Below are 9 T cell receptor beta chains sequenced from a single sample in a study of identical twins. Each CDR3 protein is one row after TCRdb ran MiXCR on the 5' RACE reads. The sample has around 960,000 distinct CDR3 sequences, 9% to 15% seen once. These same data were also listed under a study on yellow fever vaccine responses in identical twins.

The sample was PBMCs. The receptors stem from a young woman in good health.

This clonotype has only a few counts. The chain couples TRBV20-1 to TRBJ1-5; D unresolved. V lost 3 bases and J 5 bases, leaving 17 bases between the germline ends. The CDR3 has 15 amino acids. From germline, CDR1 is DFQATT and CDR2 SNEGSKA (reference sequence). The chain's CDR3 is CSAREQLGNYQPQHF. The CDR3 coding sequence is TGCAGTGCTAGGGAACAACTAGGGAACTATCAGCCCCAGCATTTT.

The chain combines TRBV4-1 with TRBJ2-3; D is unresolved. The germline V gene has CDR1 MGHRA and CDR2 YSYEKL. This CDR3 has 14 amino acids. V was trimmed by 4 bases and J by 6 bases, leaving 14 bases between them. Written as DNA, the CDR3 is TGCGCCAGCAGCCGGGGTGACGGGTGGGATACGCAGTATTTT. Its translation: CASSRGDGWDTQYF.

The V call is TRBV28, the J call TRBJ2-2, with 7 nucleotides matching TRBD1. This CDR3 comprises 16 residues. Germline lookup yields CDR1 MDHEN and CDR2 SYDVKM. V lost 6 bases and J lost 2; bases outside the gene matches: 9. CDR3 in amino acids: CASSLNWDSNTGELFF. CDR3 nucleotides: TGTGCCAGCAGCTTAAACTGGGACAGCAACACCGGGGAGCTGTTTTTT.

V usage is TRBV7-6 and J usage is TRBJ2-2; TRBD1 is a possible D gene (6 bases). The V end lost 1 base, the J end lost 3 bases, and 18 bases lay between the germline ends. This CDR3 is built from 18 residues. The germline CDR1 and CDR2 sequences are SGHVS and FNYEAQ. In DNA, the CDR3 is TGTGCCAGCAGCTTAGGGGTCCTAGGACAGACAGACACCGGGGAGCTGTTTTTT. This gives the protein CASSLGVLGQTDTGELFF.

This clonotype occurred a few times. This sequence joins TRBV15 and TRBJ2-1, with D perhaps matching TRBD2 (5 bases). The CDR3 length is 13 residues. Germline loops: CDR1 LNHNV, CDR2 YYDKDF (reference sequence). V lost 3 bases to trimming and J lost 10 bases, with 13 bases between them. The CDR3 sequence: CATSRVDGEEQFF. CDR3 in DNA: TGTGCCACCAGCAGGGTCGATGGGGAGGAGCAGTTCTTC. The variable domain in full, completed from reference TRBV15 and TRBJ2-1, reads DAMVIQNPRYQVTQFGKPVTLSCSQTLNHNVMYWYQQKSSQAPKLLFHYYDKDFNNEADTPDNFQSRRPNTSFCFLDIRSPGLGDTAMYLCATSRVDGEEQFFGPGTRLTVL.

This clonotype was observed a few times. This chain joins TRBV20-1 and TRBJ1-5; no firm D call. V gave up 3 bases and J gave up 5 bases, with 11 bases separating them. CDR1 is DFQATT and CDR2 is SNEGSKA in the germline V gene (reference sequence). The CDR3 runs 13 residues. DNA for the CDR3: TGCAGTGCTAGTGTAACCTCGGATCAGCCCCAGCATTTT. It codes for CSASVTSDQPQHF.

The chain joins TRBV11-2 to TRBJ2-2, with 8 bases matching TRBD1. The CDR3 contains 17 residues. V shed 5 bases, J shed 4 bases, and the junction held 12 bases outside the gene matches. Germline CDR1 reads SGHAT; CDR2 reads FQNNGV. The chain's CDR3 is CASSRRPGTGPTGELFF. DNA for the CDR3: TGTGCCAGCAGCCGCCGACCCGGGACAGGTCCCACCGGGGAGCTGTTTTTT.

CDR3 sequence: CASSLPVGRYNEQFF. CDR3 in DNA: TGTGCCAGCAGTTTACCTGTTGGGAGGTACAATGAGCAGTTCTTC. This chain joins TRBV12-3 or TRBV12-4 and TRBJ2-1; tentative D call: TRBD2 (6 bases). V was shortened by 2 bases and J by 4 bases, with 12 bases between the two germline ends. CDR3 length equals 15 residues.

This sequence joins TRBV4-1 and TRBJ2-5; the match to TRBD2 covers 11 bases. The germline CDR1 and CDR2 sequences are MGHRA and YSYEKL. After removal of 1 base from V and 2 bases from J, the junction contained 3 bases not matched to a gene. The CDR3 totals 16 residues. The chain's CDR3 is CASSQGSGRAQETQYF. The CDR3 DNA reads TGCGCCAGCAGCCAAGGTAGCGGGAGGGCTCAAGAGACCCAGTACTTC.